These T cell receptor beta chains were read from a single sample in a study of identical twins. Each CDR3 protein is one row after TCRdb ran MiXCR on the 5' RACE reads. The data hold about 810,000 distinct CDR3 sequences, with roughly an eighth observed a single time. Separately, the same data were catalogued under a study of yellow fever vaccine responses in identical twins.

Sequenced: PBMCs. The receptors shown here come from a woman aged 18-35 years in good health. Each CDR3 is given with its conserved first and last residue. D genes are given only for firm matches. Clone size is not always given. Where it is, it says once, few, many or a class for expanded clones.

J gene,V gene,clone size,D gene,CDR3 protein,CDR3 DNA
TRBJ2-4,TRBV28,-,-,CASSLTLAKNIQYF,TGTGCCAGCAGTTTAACCTTAGCCAAAAACATTCAGTACTTC
TRBJ2-3,TRBV28,few,TRBD2,CASSLRLAGDADTQYF,TGTGCCAGCAGTCTCCGACTAGCGGGAGACGCAGATACGCAGTATTTT
TRBJ1-2,TRBV3-1,-,-,CASSPLQIVYGYTF,TGTGCCAGCAGCCCCTTACAGATTGTCTATGGCTACACCTTC
TRBJ2-1,TRBV5-1,few,TRBD2,CASSGGLAGVVEQFF,TGCGCCAGCAGCGGGGGACTAGCGGGAGTGGTGGAGCAGTTCTTC
TRBJ1-1,TRBV12-3/TRBV12-4,many,-,CASSLGGGPTEAFF,TGTGCCAGCAGTTTAGGGGGCGGACCCACTGAAGCTTTCTTT
TRBJ2-1,TRBV6-1,few,-,CASSEARPGNNEQFF,TGTGCCAGCAGTGAAGCGCGTCCGGGGAACAATGAGCAGTTCTTC
TRBJ1-6,TRBV14,-,TRBD1,CASSQERGLSPLHF,TGTGCCAGCAGCCAAGAAAGGGGGCTCTCACCCCTCCACTTT
TRBJ2-4,TRBV20-1,-,-,CSAEGWDSTAIQYF,TGCAGTGCGGAAGGATGGGACTCGACAGCCATTCAGTACTTC
TRBJ2-3,TRBV2,-,TRBD2,CASSEARGWTDTQYF,TGTGCCAGCAGTGAAGCGCGGGGGTGGACAGATACGCAGTATTTT
TRBJ2-6,TRBV20-1,-,-,CSARDGTGNSGANVLAF,TGCAGTGCTAGAGATGGGACGGGGAACTCTGGGGCCAACGTCCTGGCTTTC
TRBJ1-1,TRBV10-3,few,-,CAITPVPLNTEAFF,TGTGCCATCACCCCTGTACCCTTGAACACTGAAGCTTTCTTT
TRBJ2-1,TRBV6-1,-,-,CASGRSTSNEQFF,TGTGCCAGCGGGCGGTCCACCTCCAATGAGCAGTTCTTC
TRBJ1-1,TRBV5-6,-,-,CASSSPGGWTEAFF,TGTGCCAGCAGCTCTCCGGGGGGTTGGACTGAAGCTTTCTTT
TRBJ1-6,TRBV7-9,many,-,CASSLRQGGDNSPLHF,TGTGCCAGCAGCTTGAGGCAGGGCGGAGATAATTCACCCCTCCACTTT
TRBJ2-5,TRBV12-3/TRBV12-4,few,TRBD2,CASRKGTSGSPGYF,TGTGCCAGCAGGAAAGGGACTAGCGGGAGTCCGGGGTACTTC
TRBJ2-1,TRBV15,-,TRBD1,CATSTTKTGYVNEQFF,TGTGCCACCAGCACCACCAAGACAGGGTACGTCAATGAGCAGTTCTTC
TRBJ1-4,TRBV29-1,-,-,CSVALDPGREKLFF,TGCAGCGTTGCGTTGGACCCCGGTCGAGAAAAACTGTTTTTT
TRBJ2-1,TRBV15,few,-,CATSSLGVPTSGNEQFF,TGTGCCACCAGCAGCCTCGGGGTGCCCACCTCCGGGAATGAGCAGTTCTTC
TRBJ2-1,TRBV7-2,many,-,CASSRTGREQFF,TGTGCCAGCAGTCGCACCGGCCGTGAGCAGTTCTTC
TRBJ1-1,TRBV7-9,-,-,CASSREKYRDTEAFF,TGTGCCAGCAGCCGGGAAAAATACAGGGACACTGAAGCTTTCTTT
TRBJ1-1,TRBV12-3/TRBV12-4,many,-,CASTLTPNTEAFF,TGTGCCAGCACCTTGACACCGAACACTGAAGCTTTCTTT
TRBJ2-5,TRBV6-2/TRBV6-3,-,-,CASSSHIQETQYF,TGTGCCAGCAGTTCCCACATTCAAGAGACCCAGTACTTC
TRBJ2-1,TRBV11-3,few,-,CASSLGWDEQFF,TGTGCCAGCAGCTTGGGGTGGGATGAGCAGTTCTTC
TRBJ2-1,TRBV12-3/TRBV12-4,few,-,CASTPNHNEQFF,TGTGCCAGCACCCCAAATCACAATGAGCAGTTCTTC
TRBJ2-6,TRBV18,-,-,CASSSGQNSGANVLTF,TGTGCCAGCTCATCCGGACAGAACTCTGGGGCCAACGTCCTGACTTTC
TRBJ2-7,TRBV25-1,-,TRBD2,CASSVAGTIPYEQYF,TGTGCCAGCAGTGTAGCCGGGACTATACCTTACGAGCAGTACTTC
TRBJ2-3,TRBV5-1,many,-,CASTRQTPSTDTQYF,TGCGCCAGCACCAGACAGACTCCTAGCACAGATACGCAGTATTTT
TRBJ2-2,TRBV29-1,-,-,CSVTGPMNTGELFF,TGCAGCGTGACGGGACCCATGAACACCGGGGAGCTGTTTTTT
TRBJ2-3,TRBV20-1,few,TRBD1,CSALGTGTGTDTQYF,TGCAGTGCTCTCGGGACAGGGACGGGCACAGATACGCAGTATTTT
TRBJ2-3,TRBV7-2,-,-,CASSPQALASPGGAQYF,TGTGCCAGCAGCCCCCAAGCGTTGGCTAGCCCCGGCGGGGCGCAGTATTTT
TRBJ2-1,TRBV19,-,-,CASSIGKGEQFF,TGTGCCAGTAGTATAGGGAAGGGTGAGCAGTTCTTC
TRBJ2-1,TRBV10-3,many,TRBD2,CASLAGGEQFF,TGTGCCAGCCTAGCGGGAGGTGAGCAGTTCTTC
TRBJ1-1,TRBV10-3,-,-,CAISESAGAAFF,TGTGCCATCAGTGAGTCGGCAGGGGCAGCTTTCTTT
TRBJ2-1,TRBV9,few,-,CASSVDDGGLDEQFF,TGTGCCAGCAGCGTAGATGACGGGGGGCTCGATGAGCAGTTCTTC
TRBJ2-1,TRBV18,once,TRBD2,CASSPPVGGPWNEQFF,TGTGCCAGCTCACCACCGGTGGGAGGGCCGTGGAATGAGCAGTTCTTC
TRBJ1-3,TRBV27,few,-,CASSLIWGSGNTIYF,TGTGCCAGCAGTTTAATATGGGGATCTGGAAACACCATATATTTT
TRBJ2-3,TRBV9,-,-,CASSPRPGTPSTDTQYF,TGTGCCAGCAGCCCCCGCCCCGGAACCCCTAGCACAGATACGCAGTATTTT
TRBJ2-3,TRBV20-1,once,-,CSAQPPGLGGPSTDTQYF,TGCAGTGCTCAACCCCCGGGCCTGGGCGGTCCTAGCACAGATACGCAGTATTTT
TRBJ2-3,TRBV6-4,-,TRBD1,CASRPGQSTDTQYF,TGTGCCAGCAGACCGGGACAGAGCACAGATACGCAGTATTTT
TRBJ2-1,TRBV12-3/TRBV12-4,many,-,CASSFSGTVTYNEQFF,TGTGCCAGCAGTTTCTCTGGGACTGTGACCTACAATGAGCAGTTCTTC
TRBJ2-1,TRBV12-3/TRBV12-4,many,-,CASSFGGRGNEQFF,TGTGCCAGCAGTTTCGGGGGCCGGGGCAATGAGCAGTTCTTC
TRBJ2-1,TRBV28,few,-,CASSSGPATYNEQFF,TGTGCCAGCAGTTCGGGACCGGCAACCTACAATGAGCAGTTCTTC
TRBJ2-1,TRBV24-1,few,-,CATSARDTAYRDSYNEQFF,TGTGCCACCAGTGCCCGGGACACGGCTTATCGGGACTCCTACAATGAGCAGTTCTTC